The rows below give T cell receptor beta chains drawn from one sample of a study of siplizumab effects on memory and regulatory T cells. TCRdb's copy holds only in-frame clones and misses some; the assay was immunoSEQ multiplex PCR. The repertoire has more than 60,000 clones, 93% of them found once; the top ten carry 5%. Sequencing used CD8+ T cells sorted from blood. The receptors come from a human donor in good health. The CDR3 runs from the conserved cysteine through the conserved F or W. Fields, in order: CDR3 protein, CDR3 DNA, V gene, D gene, J gene, clone size. D genes are given only for firm matches. The size of a clone is reported for some rows only, either as once, few or many, or as a class for expanded clones.

CASSPHRGPHNEQFF	TGTGCCAGCAGTCCTCACAGGGGCCCGCACAATGAGCAGTTCTTC	TRBV11-3	TRBD1	TRBJ2-1	.
CASSPEEGAASPLHF	TGTGCCAGCAGCCCTGAGGAGGGGGCGGCCTCACCCCTCCACTTT	TRBV9	TRBD1	TRBJ1-6	once
CASSPLFERGDLWDTQYF	TGTGCCAGCAGCCCGTTGTTCGAGCGGGGGGACCTCTGGGATACGCAGTATTTT	TRBV5-6	TRBD2	TRBJ2-3	once
CASSAGTSVYEQFF	TGTGCCAGCAGCGCCGGGACTAGCGTGTATGAGCAGTTCTTC	TRBV5-4	TRBD2	TRBJ2-1	.
CASSQTGGWTEAFF	TGTGCCAGCAGCCAAACAGGGGGTTGGACTGAAGCTTTCTTT	TRBV14	TRBD1	TRBJ1-1	.
CASSLNYRLPPGTEAFF	TGTGCCAGCTCACTTAACTATAGACTCCCCCCCGGCACTGAAGCTTTCTTT	TRBV18	.	TRBJ1-1	once
CAISESISGGTTDTQYF	TGTGCCATCAGTGAGTCCATTAGCGGGGGAACAACAGATACGCAGTATTTT	TRBV10-3	TRBD2	TRBJ2-3	.
CASSVAGGDNIQYF	TGTGCCAGCAGCGTAGCAGGGGGTGATAACATTCAGTACTTC	TRBV9	TRBD1	TRBJ2-4	once
CASSFRTGGDTDTQYF	TGTGCCAGCAGTTTCCGGACAGGGGGCGACACAGATACGCAGTATTTT	TRBV6-5	TRBD1	TRBJ2-3	.
CASSSQRGITQYF	TGTGCCAGCAGCTCGCAACGGGGGATTACGCAGTATTTT	TRBV5-6	.	TRBJ2-3	.
CASRARVASYEQYF	TGTGCCAGTAGAGCAAGGGTGGCATCCTACGAGCAGTACTTC	TRBV19	.	TRBJ2-7	.
CASSMGSTEAFF	TGTGCCAGTAGTATGGGATCCACTGAAGCTTTCTTT	TRBV19	.	TRBJ1-1	.
CASTQGGGGYGYTF	TGTGCCAGCACCCAGGGGGGAGGGGGCTATGGCTACACCTTC	TRBV5-4	TRBD1	TRBJ1-2	.
CASKGASTEAFF	TGTGCCAGCAAAGGGGCGAGCACTGAAGCTTTCTTT	TRBV9	.	TRBJ1-1	.
CASKAGSGDTQYF	TGTGCCAGCAAAGCGGGGTCTGGAGATACGCAGTATTTT	TRBV6-5	TRBD2	TRBJ2-3	.
CASSTGGDLGAEAFF	TGTGCCAGCAGCACGGGGGGGGATCTGGGCGCTGAAGCTTTCTTT	TRBV7-9	.	TRBJ1-1	medium-sized
CAKPKFPYSSYEQYF	TGCGCCAAACCCAAGTTCCCTTACAGCTCCTACGAGCAGTACTTC	TRBV10-1	.	TRBJ2-7	.
CSVGTGGYGYTF	TGCAGCGTTGGGACAGGGGGCTATGGCTACACCTTC	TRBV29-1	TRBD1	TRBJ1-2	.
CASSDLWLRAEAFF	TGTGCCAGCAGTGACTTATGGTTAAGGGCTGAAGCTTTCTTT	TRBV6-4	.	TRBJ1-1	.
CASSQDRAALMGYTF	TGCGCCAGCAGCCAAGATAGGGCAGCCCTGATGGGCTACACCTTC	TRBV4-3	.	TRBJ1-2	.